These T cell receptor beta chains were read from a single sample in a study of T cell responses to AZD1222 COVID-19 vaccine. Measured with immunoSEQ multiplex PCR; TCRdb has only the in-frame clones, and not every one. The sample shows about 150,000 clones, less than 90% of them seen only once. This specimen was peripheral blood, taken on day 0 of MenACWY control vaccination. The receptors derive from an adult in good health. The CDR3 runs from the conserved cysteine through the conserved F or W. Fields, in order: J gene, V gene, clone size, D gene, CDR3 DNA, CDR3 protein. The D gene is left open where the match is weak. Clone size is not always given. Where it is, it says once, few, many or a class for expanded clones.

TRBJ2-5 TRBV18 - - TGTGCCAGCTCACCACCCTCGCGCATAGGGGAGACCCAGTACTTC CASSPPSRIGETQYF
TRBJ1-1 TRBV27 - - TGTGCCAGCAGTTCCAGTATGAACACTGAAGCTTTCTTT CASSSSMNTEAFF
TRBJ2-7 TRBV11-2 - - TGTGCCAGCAGCTTAAGTCCGTCCTACGAGCAGTACTTC CASSLSPSYEQYF
TRBJ1-4 TRBV5-4 - - TGTGCCAGCAGCCCCGGGATTACGACCCCGGCGGAAAAACTGTTTTTT CASSPGITTPAEKLFF
TRBJ2-1 TRBV4-3 - TRBD2 TGCGCCAGCAGCCACCTAGCGGGAGGGCTAAATGAGCAGTTCTTC CASSHLAGGLNEQFF
TRBJ1-2 TRBV10-1 - - TGCGCCAGCAGTCCGCAGGAGGGCTATGGCTACACCTTC CASSPQEGYGYTF
TRBJ1-5 TRBV6-5 - - TGTGCCAGCAGCCCCGGACGGTATAGCAATCAGCCCCAGCATTTT CASSPGRYSNQPQHF
TRBJ1-2 TRBV6-5 - - TGTGCCAGCAGTAAGGCCTTTGGCTCCTATGGCTACACCTTC CASSKAFGSYGYTF
TRBJ1-5 TRBV24-1 - - TGTGCCACCAGTGGGGGCGGGGGCGGCAATCAGCCCCAGCATTTT CATSGGGGGNQPQHF
TRBJ1-2 TRBV20-1 - TRBD1 TGCAGTGCTAGTTGGCCCGGGACAGGGGAGGATGGCTACACCTTC CSASWPGTGEDGYTF
TRBJ1-2 TRBV11-3 - TRBD1 TGTGCCAGCAGCCCCCTCTCGACAGGGTATGGCTACACCTTC CASSPLSTGYGYTF
TRBJ1-2 TRBV28 - - TGTGCCAGCAGCCTGCCTCGGGGGGGAAACTATGGCTACACCTTC CASSLPRGGNYGYTF
TRBJ2-7 TRBV5-1 - - TGCGCCAGCAGGTCTAGCCAAGGGAGCTCCTACGAGCAGTACTTC CASRSSQGSSYEQYF
TRBJ1-5 TRBV6-5 - - TGTGCCAGCCGGACTAACCAGCCCCAGCATTTT CASRTNQPQHF
TRBJ2-1 TRBV24-1 - - TGTGCCACCAGTGATCTGGGGGCCGGGAGGAATGAGCAGTTCTTC CATSDLGAGRNEQFF
TRBJ1-3 TRBV7-6 - TRBD1 TGTGCCAGCAGACCCGGGACAGCCTCTGGAAACACCATATATTTT CASRPGTASGNTIYF
TRBJ1-1 TRBV5-1 - - TGCGCCAGCAGCTTGGATGTAGGCACTGAAGCTTTCTTT CASSLDVGTEAFF
TRBJ1-2 TRBV15 few - TGTGCCACCAGCCCAGACAGGAACTATGGCTACACCTTC CATSPDRNYGYTF
TRBJ1-2 TRBV28 - - TGTGCCATACAAGGGGGAGGCTATGGCTACACCTTC CAIQGGGYGYTF
TRBJ2-2 TRBV6-5 - - TGTGCCAGCATGGTTACGAACACCGGGGAGCTGTTTTTT CASMVTNTGELFF
TRBJ1-2 TRBV21-1 few - TGTGCCAGCAGCAAAGAGAGGGAAAGGGACTATGGCTACACCTTC CASSKERERDYGYTF
TRBJ1-5 TRBV6-5 - TRBD1 TGTGCCACCTGGACAGGGATAAATCAGCCCCAGCATTTT CATWTGINQPQHF
TRBJ2-3 TRBV24-1 - - TGTGCCACCAGTGTGTCCTATGACGGCACAGATACGCAGTATTTT CATSVSYDGTDTQYF
TRBJ1-5 TRBV19 once - TGTGCCAGTAGTATCTCGGCACAATATAGCAATCAGCCCCAGCATTTT CASSISAQYSNQPQHF
TRBJ2-5 TRBV15 - TRBD1 TGTGCCACCAGCAGCGACACAGGGGGAGAGACCCAGTACTTC CATSSDTGGETQYF
TRBJ1-2 TRBV28 - - TGTGCCAGCCGCCCCTCGGGGGACTATGGCTACACCTTC CASRPSGDYGYTF
TRBJ1-2 TRBV6-5 - - TGTGCCAGCAGTTACACCCAGGGAGGTGGCTACACCTTC CASSYTQGGGYTF
TRBJ1-2 TRBV27 - TRBD1 TGTGCCAGCAGTTTATCCGGGACAGGGTCAGGTGGCTACACCTTC CASSLSGTGSGGYTF
TRBJ2-7 TRBV19 - TRBD2 TGTGCCAGTAGTCCCAGGACTAGCAGTCCCTCCGAGCAGTACTTC CASSPRTSSPSEQYF
TRBJ1-2 TRBV5-4 once - TGTGCCAGCAGCTCGATCTTCAGGGCTAACTATGGCTACACCTTC CASSSIFRANYGYTF
TRBJ1-1 TRBV6-1 - - TGTGCCAGCAGTGAAAGCGGCCGACCGTCGAGGCCTGAAGCTTTCTTT CASSESGRPSRPEAFF
TRBJ2-7 TRBV5-1 once - TGCGCCAGCAGCTTCGGGGTCGAGCAGTACTTC CASSFGVEQYF
TRBJ1-1 TRBV3-1/TRBV3-2 - - TGTGCCAGCAGCCAAGAGGCGGGGACGGGTGAAGCTTTCTTT CASSQEAGTGEAFF
TRBJ1-2 TRBV7-8 - TRBD1 TGTGCCAGCATCGAAGGGGCAGGGGGGCTTGGAGGCTACACCTTC CASIEGAGGLGGYTF
TRBJ1-1 TRBV7-2 - - TGTGCCAGCAGCTTAGGGGGATGGACTGAAGCTTTCTTT CASSLGGWTEAFF
TRBJ1-1 TRBV19 once - TGTGCCAGTAGCCTCACGGTGAACACTGAAGCTTTCTTT CASSLTVNTEAFF
TRBJ2-1 TRBV7-9 once TRBD1 TGTGCCAGCACCCTCCAGGGGGCCATCGGTGAGCAGTTCTTC CASTLQGAIGEQFF
TRBJ1-5 TRBV2 - - TGTGCCAGCAGTGAAGGCTCTAATAGGGATCAGCCCCAGCATTTT CASSEGSNRDQPQHF
TRBJ2-6 TRBV24-1 - - TGTGCCACCAGTGATATCGGCTCTGGGGCCAACGTCCTGACTTTC CATSDIGSGANVLTF
TRBJ1-3 TRBV10-2 - - TGCGCCAGCAGTGACGGGGGACGGAGCTCTGGAAACACCATATATTTT CASSDGGRSSGNTIYF
TRBJ1-5 TRBV5-6 once - TGTGCCAGCAGCTTCGGGTCCCCTCAGCCCCAGCATTTT CASSFGSPQPQHF
TRBJ1-2 TRBV6-5 - TRBD1 TGTGCCAGCAGTTACGCAGGGGGCGAGGTTGGCTACACCTTC CASSYAGGEVGYTF
TRBJ1-1 TRBV5-1 few TRBD1 TGCGCCAGCAGCTACTTTAGAGGACAGGGGAATCTGGAAGCTTTCTTT CASSYFRGQGNLEAFF
TRBJ2-3 TRBV3-1/TRBV3-2 - - TGTGCCAGCAGTTTCAGGGGACTTAGCACAGATACGCAGTATTTT CASSFRGLSTDTQYF
TRBJ1-1 TRBV5-6 - - TGTGCCAGCAGCTTCCATACTGAAGCTTTCTTT CASSFHTEAFF
TRBJ1-2 TRBV7-3 - TRBD1 TGTGCCAGCAGCTTATGGGGACAGGGCTCCATAGATGGCTACACCTTC CASSLWGQGSIDGYTF
TRBJ1-4 TRBV6-5 - TRBD1 TGTGCCAGCAGTCTCGACAGGGTAAATGAAAAACTGTTTTTT CASSLDRVNEKLFF
TRBJ2-2 TRBV27 - TRBD1 TGTGCCAGCAGTACCCCTTCGACAGGGGTTAGCGGGGAGCTGTTTTTT CASSTPSTGVSGELFF
TRBJ2-6 TRBV5-6 - TRBD1 TGTGCCAGCAGCCCACAGGGGTGGAGGCGGGCCTCTGGGGCCAACGTCCTGACTTTC CASSPQGWRRASGANVLTF
TRBJ2-5 TRBV6-1 - TRBD2 TGTGCCAGCAGTGACCCGGGACTAGCGGGGGGGGAGACCCAGTACTTC CASSDPGLAGGETQYF
TRBJ1-1 TRBV5-4 - - TGTGCCAGCAGCTTGAGCGAGGGCCGGGCGAACACTGAAGCTTTCTTT CASSLSEGRANTEAFF
TRBJ2-3 TRBV19 - TRBD1 TGTGCCAGTAGTGCCAATCCTCGGGACAGGTCGTTCCCAGATACGCAGTATTTT CASSANPRDRSFPDTQYF
TRBJ1-5 TRBV28 - TRBD1 TGTGCCAGCAGCCCCTTGGGGAGGGACAGGGGGCGAATGAGCAATCAGCCCCAGCATTTT CASSPLGRDRGRMSNQPQHF
TRBJ1-6 TRBV19 - - TGTGCCAGTAGTATAGATCGAGAAGAGTGGAATTCACCCCTCCACTTT CASSIDREEWNSPLHF
TRBJ2-3 TRBV15 once TRBD2 TGTGCCACCAGCAGAGGAAATAGCGGGGGCACAGATACGCAGTATTTT CATSRGNSGGTDTQYF
TRBJ1-5 TRBV7-9 - - TGTGCCAGCAGCTTGAATCATCAGCCCCAGCATTTT CASSLNHQPQHF
TRBJ2-2 TRBV11-3 - - TGTGCCAGCAGCTTACAGGGGCGACGAACCGGGGAGCTGTTTTTT CASSLQGRRTGELFF
TRBJ1-5 TRBV27 - TRBD1 TGTGCCAGCAGTTCCACCGGGACAGGGTTCGATCAGCCCCAGCATTTT CASSSTGTGFDQPQHF
TRBJ2-7 TRBV7-9 - TRBD1 TGTGCCAGCAGCCACAGGGGAACCTACGAGCAGTACTTC CASSHRGTYEQYF